A selection of T cell receptor beta chains follows, all from one sample in a study of OX40 agonist ivuxolimab in advanced cancers. Assay: immunoSEQ multiplex PCR; the TCRdb copy retains only in-frame clones and omits some. Here the sample spans 74,000 or so clones, about 89% being singletons. The sample in question was CD4+ or CD8+ T cells sorted from blood, obtained in a trial of the OX40 agonist ivuxolimab. The source of these receptors is an adult with an advanced solid tumor such as melanoma, head and neck, liver or kidney cancer. Both conserved end residues are part of each CDR3.

v_gene	j_gene	CDR3aa
TRBV29-1	TRBJ2-5	CSVEWETQYF
TRBV27	TRBJ1-6	CASSLRGSKLRRSYNSPLHF
TRBV6-1	TRBJ1-1	CASSKAGDTEAFF
TRBV7-9	TRBJ1-4	CASSTGYKLFF
TRBV5-1	TRBJ2-3	CASSLATGSTDTQYF
TRBV11-2	TRBJ2-7	CASSLVAGGPGGSYEQYF
TRBV7-3	TRBJ2-7	CASSFRDRGLGEQYF
TRBV6-6	TRBJ2-7	CASSATKVERVYEQYF
TRBV4-1	TRBJ2-7	CASSPRDRAYEQYF
TRBV7-2	TRBJ1-3	CASSLGMSSTIYF
TRBV2	TRBJ2-5	CASTRQFGETQYF
TRBV19	TRBJ2-6	CASSSHSGANVLTF
TRBV5-1	TRBJ2-6	CASSLRRQGYSGANVLTF
TRBV5-1	TRBJ1-4	CASSGTVNEKLFF
TRBV4-1	TRBJ2-1	CASSMVPIAGGPDEQFF
TRBV6-1	TRBJ1-6	CASRTGNSPLHF
TRBV18	TRBJ1-2	CASSPRKDGYTF
TRBV5-4	TRBJ2-5	CASSLGERRTQYF
TRBV6-1	TRBJ2-4	CASSEASVLIRGNIQYF
TRBV18	TRBJ2-1	CASSPPKAGSNEQFF
TRBV7-9	TRBJ1-5	CASSLSSSNQPQHF
TRBV15	TRBJ2-5	CATSFAETQYF
TRBV7-8	TRBJ1-6	CASSLVLNSPLHF
TRBV5-1	TRBJ2-3	CASSLDLTTSTDTQYF
TRBV2	TRBJ1-4	CASSAGGEKLFF
TRBV25-1	TRBJ1-6	CASNQGGNSPLHF
TRBV7-2	TRBJ2-2	CASSIPKGRETGELFF
TRBV29-1	TRBJ2-4	CSVWTTANIQYF
TRBV27	TRBJ1-6	CASSLSSGPLHF
TRBV7-3	.	CASSLTPDSYEQYF
TRBV6-6	TRBJ2-2	CASILRGGSSIGELFF
TRBV5-8	TRBJ2-2	CASSLGVNTGELFF
TRBV7-8	TRBJ2-1	CASSPGTNVNEQFF
TRBV20-1	TRBJ1-1	CRGDEAFF
TRBV5-1	TRBJ2-1	CASREPTLNEQFF
TRBV18	TRBJ1-2	CASSPFQDSNYGYTF
TRBV5-1	TRBJ2-3	CASSSGQGGRTDTQYF
TRBV2	TRBJ1-4	CASSPTHAPKLFF
TRBV10-3	TRBJ2-7	CATQGRAQYEQYF
TRBV4-3	TRBJ2-6	CASSQDASGANVLTF
TRBV5-5	TRBJ2-1	CASSQQGSEQFF
TRBV7-7	TRBJ2-2	CASSPDWSGGYTGELFF
TRBV18	TRBJ2-5	CASSPTRGGIQETQYF
TRBV19	TRBJ2-5	CASSIPGGTQYF
TRBV18	TRBJ2-7	CASSPAGQLKKGGEQYF
TRBV18	TRBJ1-5	CASSPTGTGGPQHF
TRBV2	TRBJ1-6	CASSDQVRTSPLHF
TRBV18	TRBJ2-2	CASSPPRRVAGSNTGELFF
TRBV9	TRBJ1-3	CASSVESGQISGNTIYF
TRBV4-2	TRBJ2-5	CASSHARGTQETQYF
TRBV7-2	TRBJ2-1	CASSAQRQVESSYNEQFF
TRBV6-5	TRBJ1-4	CASQGGANEKLFF